This T cell receptor beta chain was obtained from a study of blood T cell repertoires in COVID-19 (TCRdb year 2020). About the investigation overall: Samples covering the acute and convalescent phases of COVID-19 were provided by collaborators in the United States, Italy and Spain. The material from the prospective study consisted of cDNA or gDNA derived from T cells, B-cell-depleted T cells, or PBMCs. The dataset comprised deeply sampled blood TCRbeta repertoires from subjects exposed to, actively infected with, or recovered from COVID-19. The repertoires were released in a freely available public database meant as a resource for research on the immune response to SARS-CoV-2. The samples were drawn from the first 160 participants of the ongoing ImmuneRACE study and from some 1,300 subjects provided by 6 global collaborators. The sample metadata nearly always contained a de-identified subject ID, COVID-19 status, age in years and sex. Where available, HLA class I and class II types were obtained from metadata supplied by the sample provider rather than from assay-based typing.

Overall study results and their limits: How much clinical and demographic metadata was included differed by source and by participant, and the metadata was provided uncurated.

This clone came up once. Its antigen has not been determined. Per-base quality was not reported, and no clone a single base away is much larger than it. At one collaborating source in Seattle, patients were enrolled during active infection and were followed longitudinally through the course of disease. Collaborating institutions collected whole blood in K2EDTA tubes following their own protocols. For TCRbeta analysis, collaborators shipped samples as frozen whole blood, isolated PBMCs, or DNA extracted from either of those sample types. TCRbeta CDR3 regions were amplified from genomic DNA using the immunoSEQ Assay, a bias-controlled multiplex PCR. The paper's processing steps were these. Within the assay, amplification of reference gene primers was used to estimate how many nucleated cells each sample contained. Sequence reads were collapsed and filtered to measure the absolute abundance of every unique TCRbeta CDR3 rearrangement. For each sample, productive Simpson clonality was calculated as the square root of Simpson's diversity index across productive rearrangements. This is the immuneACCESS table as TCRdb keeps it, with only in-frame sequences that have V and J called. A part of the clones is gone; compared with another copy, unresolved V genes explain less than half, and the rest is unexplained. D and trimming come from the DNA, and the V and J calls and clone size come from that table. This sample is represented by 390,000 or so clones; 89% of them were singletons. Around 2.8% of the sample is in the top ten clones.

The TCR originated in a young woman with COVID-19, enrolled during active disease. The specimen sequenced was peripheral blood.

For the CDR3, the sequence is CASSLLTSGGRETQYF. The sequence in DNA is TGTGCCAGCAGTCTACTGACTAGCGGGGGCCGGGAGACCCAGTACTTC. The V and J segments used are TRBV28 and TRBJ2-5, with 12 bases matching TRBD2. Compared with germline, V lacks 5 bases and J lacks 5 bases; bases without a gene match: 9. From the cysteine through the phenylalanine, the CDR3 covers 16 amino acids. The kept DNA is CDR3 alone, 48 bases in frame from the first base. The germline V gene yields MDHEN for CDR1 and SYDVKM for CDR2.